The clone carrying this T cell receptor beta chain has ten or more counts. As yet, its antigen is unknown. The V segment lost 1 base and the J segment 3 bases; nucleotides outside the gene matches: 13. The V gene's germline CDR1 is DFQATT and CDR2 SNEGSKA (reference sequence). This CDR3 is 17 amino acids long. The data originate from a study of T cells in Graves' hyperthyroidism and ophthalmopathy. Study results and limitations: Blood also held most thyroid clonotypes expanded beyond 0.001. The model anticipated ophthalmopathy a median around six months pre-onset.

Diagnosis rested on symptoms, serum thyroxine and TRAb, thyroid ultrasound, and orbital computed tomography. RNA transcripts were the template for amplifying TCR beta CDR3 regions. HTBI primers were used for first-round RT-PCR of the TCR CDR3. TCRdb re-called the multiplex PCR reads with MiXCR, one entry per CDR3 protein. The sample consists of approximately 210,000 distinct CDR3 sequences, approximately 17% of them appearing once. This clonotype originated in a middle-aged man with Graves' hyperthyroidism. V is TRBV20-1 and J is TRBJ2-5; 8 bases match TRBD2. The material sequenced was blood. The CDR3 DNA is TGCAGTGCTAGAGTGACCGGGAGGGCCTTCGCGGAAGAGACCCAGTACTTC. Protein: CSARVTGRAFAEETQYF.